The 5 T cell receptor beta chains in this list originate from one sample, sequenced in a study of shared clonotypes between healthy human individuals. The assay was immunoSEQ multiplex PCR, and TCRdb's table has in-frame clones only and misses some. Among around 510,000 clones listed, roughly 79% were seen once. Sequenced material: PBMCs. The source is a middle-aged woman in good health. Some clones in this sample may be carry-over from other donors' samples.

This chain joins TRBV10-3 and TRBJ1-2, with TRBD1 as a possible D gene (5 bases). Per the germline V gene, CDR1 is ENHRY and CDR2 is SYGVKD. With 5 bases removed from V and 5 bases from J, the gap between germline ends came to 12 bases. The CDR3 sequence is 13 residues long. The CDR3 coding sequence is TGTGCCATCAGTTCGACGGGGGAGTATGGCTACACCTTC. Translation: CAISSTGEYGYTF.

This clone came up once. The chain employs TRBV7-2 and TRBJ1-2; 7 nucleotides agree with TRBD1. J was trimmed by 2 bases and V by 5 bases; bases with no gene match: 2. Per germline, CDR1 SGHTA and CDR2 FQGNSA. The CDR3 has 13 amino acids. The CDR3 nucleotides read TGTGCCAGCAGCCAGGGACAGAACTATGGCTACACCTTC. Protein product: CASSQGQNYGYTF.

This clone was recorded a few times. With a far larger clone one base away, a read error is the likely cause. The sample has other DNA sequences that encode this CDR3 too. The chain carries TRBV29-1 and TRBJ1-1; D gene unclear. CDR3 length equals 11 residues. V dropped 4 bases and J dropped 0 bases, with 3 bases sitting between them. Per the germline V gene, CDR1 is SQVTM and CDR2 is ANQGSEA. DNA of the CDR3: TGCAGCGTTGCAGTGAACACTGAAGCTTTCTTT. Protein: CSVAVNTEAFF.

This chain connects TRBV7-3 to TRBJ2-6; D not certain. Germline V gene sequence: CDR1 SGHTA, CDR2 FQGTGA. CDR3 length equals 16 residues. V lost 4 bases to trimming and J lost 0 bases, with 10 bases between them. The CDR3 nucleotides read TGTGCCAGCAGCTCAAGGACGAGCTCTGGGGCCAACGTCCTGACTTTC. Translating gives CASSSRTSSGANVLTF. Full variable domain (missing parts from reference TRBV7-3 and TRBJ2-6): GAGVSQTPSNKVTEKGKYVELRCDPISGHTALYWYRQSLGQGPEFLIYFQGTGAADDSGLPNDRFFAVRPEGSVSTLKIQRTERGDSAVYLCASSSRTSSGANVLTFGAGSRLTVL.

The rearrangement links TRBV5-1 to TRBJ2-5; either TRBD1 or TRBD2 may fit D (6 bases each). The CDR3 totals 14 residues. From germline, CDR1 is SGHRS and CDR2 YFSETQ. V gave up 0 bases and J gave up 5 bases, with 11 bases separating them. The DNA of the CDR3 is TGCGCCAGCAGCTTGGTTGGGGGGCGGGAGACCCAGTACTTC. Translated, it gives CASSLVGGRETQYF.